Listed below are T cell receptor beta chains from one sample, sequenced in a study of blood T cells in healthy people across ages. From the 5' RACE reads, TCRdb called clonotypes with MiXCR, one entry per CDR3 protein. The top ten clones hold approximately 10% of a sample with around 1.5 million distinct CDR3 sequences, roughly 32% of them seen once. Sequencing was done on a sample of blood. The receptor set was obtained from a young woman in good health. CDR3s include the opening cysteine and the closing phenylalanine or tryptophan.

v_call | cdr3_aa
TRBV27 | CASSFKAQSTDTQYF
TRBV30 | CAWSVNQGAYEQYF
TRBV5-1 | CANSFGQGYDTQYF
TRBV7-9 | CASRGPGTADSPLHF
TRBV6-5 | CASSYSTTGERSDTQYF
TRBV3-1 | CASSLTGGNVNEQFF
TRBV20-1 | CSARAGIEAFF
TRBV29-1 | CSVVRATPNPEQYF
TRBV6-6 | CASSSSRANEQYF
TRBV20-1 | CSAPPLTGTSYEQYF
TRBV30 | CAWSELAVSQETQYF
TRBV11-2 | CAGSWGFEEKLFF
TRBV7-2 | CASSLARGRAFSTDTQYF
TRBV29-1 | CSVERVSEIGQETQYF
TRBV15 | CATSTTSGRTGSYNEQFF
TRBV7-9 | CASSLAHSGQETQYF
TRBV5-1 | CASSLVGSDTQYF
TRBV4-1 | CASSQRWGQHLSGANVLTF
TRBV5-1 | CASSLRSGGYEQYF
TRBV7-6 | CASSPRTGATKETQYF
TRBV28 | CASSSFTRGQYGYTF
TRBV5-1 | CASSLTQESPLHF
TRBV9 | CASSVTGALDTEAFF
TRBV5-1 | CASRDPGQGASGYTF
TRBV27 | CTSSLRGLGGFYGYTF
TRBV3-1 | CASSQLKNTEAFF
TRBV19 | CASSGPVRTDTQYF
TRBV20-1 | CSAREYSNQPQHF
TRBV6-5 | CASSYSRPGRAEQYF
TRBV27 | CASSTRSSYNSPLHF
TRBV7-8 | CASSLGGLAEQYF
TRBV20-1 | CSARDKTQYF
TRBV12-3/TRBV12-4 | CASSPPIRAGTLSYEQYF
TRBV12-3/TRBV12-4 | CAGSWGGRETQYF
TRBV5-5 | CASSLVPGGTYGYTF
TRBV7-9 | CASSHRQQTGAQYF
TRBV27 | CASSATWASTDTQYF
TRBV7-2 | CASSAGLVIEQFF
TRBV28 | CASSLGQVGVLETQYF
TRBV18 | CASSPMDRGPYGYTF
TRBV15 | CATSASGDENEQFF
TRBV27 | CASSYSSASSYNEQYF
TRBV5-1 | CASSLLSGNTDTQYF
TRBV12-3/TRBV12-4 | CASRPDGQYNEQFF
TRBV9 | CASSAKPDSANNSPLHF
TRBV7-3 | CASSLNPPAGGLVDTQYF
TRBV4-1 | CASSQSASGGLSYNEQSF
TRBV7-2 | CASSLAITSGQETQYF
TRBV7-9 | CASSRTTIGGDSYEQYF
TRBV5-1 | CASSLEGRPAYEQYF
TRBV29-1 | CSAPNTESLFF
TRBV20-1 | CSARRLAGSGANVLTF